The rows below give T cell receptor beta chains drawn from one sample of a study of spatial heterogeneity in lung cancer. TCRdb re-derived calls from the 5' RACE reads in MiXCR, one entry per CDR3 protein. This sample yields around 15,000 distinct CDR3 sequences, of which just under 8% are seen a single time; about 30% belongs to the top ten. The sample here was PBMCs, taken at surgery. Every receptor here comes from a female donor with early-stage non-small cell lung cancer. Each CDR3 is given with its conserved first and last residue. The order of the fields is D gene, J gene, V gene, CDR3 length, clone size, CDR3 protein, CDR3 DNA. A D gene is named only where the DNA matches it firmly. Clone size appears in some rows only: once, few, many, or a class for an expanded clone.

d_call: NA
j_call: TRBJ1-2
v_call: TRBV10-3
cdr3_length: 12
clone_size: many
cdr3_aa: CATHGDNYGYTF
cdr3_nt: TGTGCCACCCACGGGGATAACTATGGCTACACCTTC

d_call: TRBD2
j_call: TRBJ2-3
v_call: TRBV12-3/TRBV12-4
cdr3_length: 16
clone_size: many
cdr3_aa: CASSPPLAGYTDTQYF
cdr3_nt: TGTGCCAGCAGTCCCCCCCTAGCGGGGTACACAGATACGCAGTATTTT

d_call: NA
j_call: TRBJ1-1
v_call: TRBV20-1
cdr3_length: 14
clone_size: many
cdr3_aa: CSARVSGGSTEAFF
cdr3_nt: TGCAGTGCTAGAGTATCCGGCGGGAGTACTGAAGCTTTCTTT

d_call: TRBD1
j_call: TRBJ2-2
v_call: TRBV27
cdr3_length: 16
clone_size: many
cdr3_aa: CASKGARRVGSGELFF
cdr3_nt: TGTGCCAGCAAGGGGGCGCGCCGCGTTGGGTCCGGGGAGCTGTTTTTT

d_call: NA
j_call: TRBJ2-5
v_call: TRBV14
cdr3_length: 14
clone_size: NA
cdr3_aa: CASSRRFRQETQYF
cdr3_nt: TGTGCCAGCAGCCGTAGGTTTCGGCAAGAGACCCAGTACTTC

d_call: NA
j_call: TRBJ2-5
v_call: TRBV7-2
cdr3_length: 17
clone_size: many
cdr3_aa: CASSLVASRARVGTQYF
cdr3_nt: TGTGCCAGCAGCTTAGTCGCCTCAAGGGCCAGGGTAGGGACCCAGTACTTC

d_call: NA
j_call: TRBJ1-1
v_call: TRBV5-6
cdr3_length: 14
clone_size: few
cdr3_aa: CASSVYRLNTEAFF
cdr3_nt: TGTGCCAGCAGCGTGTACAGGTTGAACACTGAAGCTTTCTTT

d_call: NA
j_call: TRBJ2-1
v_call: TRBV6-2/TRBV6-3
cdr3_length: 14
clone_size: NA
cdr3_aa: CASSYPDQGGVQFF
cdr3_nt: TGTGCCAGCAGTTACCCGGACCAAGGGGGAGTGCAGTTCTTC

d_call: TRBD2
j_call: TRBJ2-2
v_call: TRBV19
cdr3_length: 16
clone_size: many
cdr3_aa: CASSITSGVYTGELFF
cdr3_nt: TGTGCCAGTAGTATTACTAGCGGGGTATACACCGGGGAGCTGTTTTTT

d_call: NA
j_call: TRBJ2-4
v_call: TRBV7-9
cdr3_length: 16
clone_size: many
cdr3_aa: CASSLALGPAKNIQYF
cdr3_nt: TGTGCCAGCAGCTTAGCCTTAGGGCCAGCCAAAAACATTCAGTACTTC

d_call: TRBD2
j_call: TRBJ2-4
v_call: TRBV7-9
cdr3_length: 18
clone_size: few
cdr3_aa: CASSSTSSGVLAKNIQYF
cdr3_nt: TGTGCCAGCAGCTCCACCAGTAGCGGGGTCCTAGCCAAAAACATTCAGTACTTC

d_call: NA
j_call: TRBJ2-7
v_call: TRBV5-1
cdr3_length: 13
clone_size: many
cdr3_aa: CASSSGLTYEQYF
cdr3_nt: TGCGCCAGCAGCTCGGGTCTGACCTACGAGCAGTACTTC

d_call: TRBD2
j_call: TRBJ2-7
v_call: TRBV7-2
cdr3_length: 15
clone_size: many
cdr3_aa: CASSLASGSSYEQYF
cdr3_nt: TGTGCCAGCAGCTTAGCGAGCGGGAGCTCCTACGAGCAGTACTTC

d_call: NA
j_call: TRBJ2-7
v_call: TRBV11-2
cdr3_length: 13
clone_size: NA
cdr3_aa: CASSLGPDQKGYF
cdr3_nt: TGTGCCAGCAGCCTGGGCCCAGACCAGAAGGGGTACTTC

d_call: NA
j_call: TRBJ2-1
v_call: TRBV12-3/TRBV12-4
cdr3_length: 13
clone_size: many
cdr3_aa: CASSLQEYGEQFF
cdr3_nt: TGTGCCAGCAGTCTACAGGAATACGGTGAGCAGTTCTTC

d_call: NA
j_call: TRBJ2-3
v_call: TRBV27
cdr3_length: 14
clone_size: many
cdr3_aa: CASSFRPRTDTQYF
cdr3_nt: TGTGCCAGCAGTTTCCGGCCACGGACAGATACGCAGTATTTT

d_call: NA
j_call: TRBJ1-5
v_call: TRBV20-1
cdr3_length: 13
clone_size: few
cdr3_aa: CSARASGNQPQHF
cdr3_nt: TGCAGTGCTAGAGCTAGCGGCAATCAGCCCCAGCATTTT

d_call: TRBD1
j_call: TRBJ1-1
v_call: TRBV28
cdr3_length: 15
clone_size: NA
cdr3_aa: CASSTFDRVNTEAFF
cdr3_nt: TGTGCCAGCAGTACATTCGACAGGGTGAACACTGAAGCTTTCTTT

d_call: TRBD1
j_call: TRBJ1-4
v_call: TRBV20-1
cdr3_length: 11
clone_size: once
cdr3_aa: CPTGDDEKLFF
cdr3_nt: TGCCCTACAGGGGATGATGAAAAACTGTTTTTT

d_call: TRBD1
j_call: TRBJ1-1
v_call: TRBV19
cdr3_length: 14
clone_size: many
cdr3_aa: CASSRDREDTEAFF
cdr3_nt: TGTGCCAGTAGTAGGGACAGGGAAGACACTGAAGCTTTCTTT

d_call: NA
j_call: TRBJ2-2
v_call: TRBV5-6
cdr3_length: 14
clone_size: few
cdr3_aa: CASSSGPRTGELFF
cdr3_nt: TGTGCCAGCAGCTCGGGCCCGAGGACCGGGGAGCTGTTTTTT

d_call: NA
j_call: TRBJ2-5
v_call: TRBV18
cdr3_length: 15
clone_size: many
cdr3_aa: CASSPNSDSLETQYF
cdr3_nt: TGTGCCAGCTCACCGAACTCGGACTCCCTGGAGACCCAGTACTTC

d_call: NA
j_call: TRBJ2-1
v_call: TRBV7-9
cdr3_length: 16
clone_size: many
cdr3_aa: CASSSPYTSSYNEQFF
cdr3_nt: TGTGCCAGCAGCTCGCCCTACACTAGCTCCTACAATGAGCAGTTCTTC

d_call: NA
j_call: TRBJ2-6
v_call: TRBV28
cdr3_length: 17
clone_size: many
cdr3_aa: CASSVDRLLSGANVLTF
cdr3_nt: TGTGCCAGCTCCGTCGACCGCCTCCTCTCTGGGGCCAACGTCCTGACTTTC

d_call: TRBD1
j_call: TRBJ1-1
v_call: TRBV28
cdr3_length: 15
clone_size: many
cdr3_aa: CASSPEGARTPEAFF
cdr3_nt: TGTGCCAGCAGTCCAGAGGGGGCGCGGACTCCTGAAGCTTTCTTT

d_call: TRBD1
j_call: TRBJ1-3
v_call: TRBV11-2
cdr3_length: 18
clone_size: many
cdr3_aa: CASSLDGTGRLTGNTIYF
cdr3_nt: TGTGCCAGCAGCTTAGATGGGACAGGGAGGCTAACTGGAAACACCATATATTTT

d_call: NA
j_call: TRBJ2-7
v_call: TRBV30
cdr3_length: 12
clone_size: many
cdr3_aa: CAWSLTSYEQYF
cdr3_nt: TGTGCCTGGAGTTTAACCTCCTACGAGCAGTACTTC

d_call: NA
j_call: TRBJ1-1
v_call: TRBV9
cdr3_length: 13
clone_size: many
cdr3_aa: CASSAGANTEAFF
cdr3_nt: TGTGCCAGCAGCGCCGGGGCGAACACTGAAGCTTTCTTT

d_call: TRBD2
j_call: TRBJ2-7
v_call: TRBV9
cdr3_length: 15
clone_size: many
cdr3_aa: CASSVGQRGSYEQYF
cdr3_nt: TGTGCCAGCAGCGTAGGGCAGCGGGGGAGCTACGAGCAGTACTTC

d_call: TRBD1
j_call: TRBJ1-2
v_call: TRBV7-9
cdr3_length: 14
clone_size: few
cdr3_aa: CAIAGQGGNYGYTF
cdr3_nt: TGTGCCATTGCGGGACAGGGGGGGAATTATGGCTACACCTTC

d_call: NA
j_call: TRBJ2-2
v_call: TRBV4-2
cdr3_length: 17
clone_size: many
cdr3_aa: CASSQASLGLNTGELFF
cdr3_nt: TGTGCCAGCAGCCAAGCTTCTCTGGGACTGAACACCGGGGAGCTGTTTTTT

d_call: NA
j_call: TRBJ1-1
v_call: TRBV9
cdr3_length: 15
clone_size: many
cdr3_aa: CASSRSVTMNTEVFF
cdr3_nt: TGTGCCAGCAGCCGAAGTGTTACGATGAACACTGAAGTTTTCTTT

d_call: NA
j_call: TRBJ1-1
v_call: TRBV5-6
cdr3_length: 14
clone_size: many
cdr3_aa: CASSLGYGGTEAFF
cdr3_nt: TGTGCCAGCAGCCTGGGATACGGGGGCACTGAAGCTTTCTTT

d_call: NA
j_call: TRBJ1-5
v_call: TRBV20-1
cdr3_length: 14
clone_size: many
cdr3_aa: CSARNWGPGQPQHF
cdr3_nt: TGCAGTGCTAGAAATTGGGGGCCAGGTCAGCCCCAGCATTTT

d_call: NA
j_call: TRBJ2-1
v_call: TRBV11-2
cdr3_length: 13
clone_size: many
cdr3_aa: CASSLEGGNEQFF
cdr3_nt: TGTGCCAGCAGCTTAGAGGGCGGGAATGAGCAGTTCTTC

d_call: NA
j_call: TRBJ2-1
v_call: TRBV7-6
cdr3_length: 15
clone_size: many
cdr3_aa: CASSLTPSSYNEQFF
cdr3_nt: TGTGCCAGCAGCCTGACACCTTCGTCCTACAATGAGCAGTTCTTC

d_call: NA
j_call: TRBJ1-2
v_call: TRBV6-6
cdr3_length: 13
clone_size: many
cdr3_aa: CASSPAPNYGYTF
cdr3_nt: TGTGCCAGCAGTCCAGCCCCAAACTATGGCTACACCTTC

d_call: TRBD1
j_call: TRBJ2-3
v_call: TRBV28
cdr3_length: 14
clone_size: many
cdr3_aa: CASSSGQVTDTQYF
cdr3_nt: TGTGCCAGCAGTTCAGGACAGGTCACAGATACGCAGTATTTT

d_call: NA
j_call: TRBJ2-2
v_call: TRBV20-1
cdr3_length: 15
clone_size: few
cdr3_aa: CSARDPRANTGELFF
cdr3_nt: TGCAGTGCTAGAGATCCTCGGGCGAACACCGGGGAGCTGTTTTTT

d_call: TRBD1
j_call: TRBJ2-1
v_call: TRBV28
cdr3_length: 15
clone_size: medium-sized
cdr3_aa: CASSIWDRGNNEQFF
cdr3_nt: TGTGCCAGCAGCATCTGGGACAGGGGGAACAATGAGCAGTTCTTC

d_call: NA
j_call: TRBJ1-1
v_call: TRBV4-1
cdr3_length: 15
clone_size: many
cdr3_aa: CASSQASGPNTEAFF
cdr3_nt: TGCGCCAGCAGCCAAGCGTCGGGGCCAAACACTGAAGCTTTCTTT

d_call: NA
j_call: TRBJ2-5
v_call: TRBV6-1
cdr3_length: 15
clone_size: many
cdr3_aa: CASSEARGAYETQYF
cdr3_nt: TGTGCCAGCAGTGAAGCAAGGGGCGCGTATGAGACCCAGTACTTC

d_call: TRBD1
j_call: TRBJ2-1
v_call: TRBV6-2/TRBV6-3
cdr3_length: 12
clone_size: few
cdr3_aa: CASSPGGTEQFF
cdr3_nt: TGTGCCAGCAGTCCAGGGGGCACTGAGCAGTTCTTC

d_call: NA
j_call: TRBJ2-1
v_call: TRBV6-5
cdr3_length: 15
clone_size: many
cdr3_aa: CASSRTGTLYNEQFF
cdr3_nt: TGTGCCAGCAGCCGAACCGGGACCCTTTACAATGAGCAGTTCTTC

d_call: NA
j_call: TRBJ2-1
v_call: TRBV6-6
cdr3_length: 14
clone_size: many
cdr3_aa: CASSLGVSGGEQFF
cdr3_nt: TGTGCCAGCAGCCTGGGCGTTAGCGGCGGTGAGCAGTTCTTC

d_call: TRBD1
j_call: TRBJ2-7
v_call: TRBV3-1
cdr3_length: 15
clone_size: many
cdr3_aa: CASSPPGGPSYEQYF
cdr3_nt: TGTGCCAGCAGCCCCCCAGGGGGCCCCTCCTACGAGCAGTACTTC